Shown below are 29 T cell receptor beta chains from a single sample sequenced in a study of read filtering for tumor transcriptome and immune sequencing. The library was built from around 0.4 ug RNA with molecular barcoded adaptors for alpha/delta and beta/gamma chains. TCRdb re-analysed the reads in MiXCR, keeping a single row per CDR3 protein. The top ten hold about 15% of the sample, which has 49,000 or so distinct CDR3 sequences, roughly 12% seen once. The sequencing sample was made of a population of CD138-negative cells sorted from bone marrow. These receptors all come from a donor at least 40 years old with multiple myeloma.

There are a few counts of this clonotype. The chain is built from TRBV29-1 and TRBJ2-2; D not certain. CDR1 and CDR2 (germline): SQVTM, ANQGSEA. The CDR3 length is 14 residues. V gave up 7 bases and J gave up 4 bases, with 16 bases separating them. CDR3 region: CSALGPSSTGELFF. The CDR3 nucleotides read TGCAGCGCCTTGGGTCCCTCGAGCACCGGGGAGCTGTTTTTT.

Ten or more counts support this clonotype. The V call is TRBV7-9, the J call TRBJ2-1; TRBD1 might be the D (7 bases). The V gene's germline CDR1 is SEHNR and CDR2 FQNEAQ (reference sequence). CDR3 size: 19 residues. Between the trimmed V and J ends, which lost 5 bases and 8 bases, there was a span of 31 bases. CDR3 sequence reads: CASSRSPGPSDKGGHEQFF. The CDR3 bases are TGTGCCAGCAGCAGATCTCCAGGCCCTAGCGACAAAGGGGGCCATGAGCAGTTCTTC.

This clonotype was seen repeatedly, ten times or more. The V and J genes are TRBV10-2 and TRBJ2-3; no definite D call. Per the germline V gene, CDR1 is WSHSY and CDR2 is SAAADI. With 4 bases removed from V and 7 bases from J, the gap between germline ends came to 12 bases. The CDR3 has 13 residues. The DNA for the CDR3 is TGCGCCAGCAGTGCCTCGTTGGGCAATACGCAGTATTTT. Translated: CASSASLGNTQYF.

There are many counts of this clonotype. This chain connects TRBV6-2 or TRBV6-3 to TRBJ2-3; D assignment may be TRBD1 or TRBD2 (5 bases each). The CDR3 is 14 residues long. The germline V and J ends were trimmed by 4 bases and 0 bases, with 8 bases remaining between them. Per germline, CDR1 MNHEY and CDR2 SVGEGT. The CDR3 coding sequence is TGTGCCAGCAGTTTTAGGGACAGCACAGATACGCAGTATTTT. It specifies CASSFRDSTDTQYF.

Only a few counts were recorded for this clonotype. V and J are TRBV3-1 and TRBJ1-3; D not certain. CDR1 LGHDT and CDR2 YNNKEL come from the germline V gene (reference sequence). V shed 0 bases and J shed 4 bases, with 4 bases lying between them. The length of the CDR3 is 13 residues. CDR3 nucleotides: TGTGCCAGCAGCCAAGATTCAGGAAACACCATATATTTT. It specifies CASSQDSGNTIYF.

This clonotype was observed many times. CDR3 in DNA: TGTGCCAGCAGCTATAGCGACTACGAGCAGTACTTC. This gives the protein CASSYSDYEQYF. The J gene is TRBJ2-7, the V gene TRBV7-9; maybe TRBD2 (5 bases). With 4 bases removed from V and 3 bases from J, the gap between germline ends came to 7 bases. CDR3 length equals 12 residues. CDR1 is SEHNR, CDR2 FQNEAQ, per germline (reference sequence).

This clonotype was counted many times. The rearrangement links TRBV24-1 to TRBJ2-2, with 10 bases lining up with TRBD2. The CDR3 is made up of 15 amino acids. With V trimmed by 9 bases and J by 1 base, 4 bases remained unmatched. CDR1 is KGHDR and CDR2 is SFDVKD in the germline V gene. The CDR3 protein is CATEAGGKNTGELFF. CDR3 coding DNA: TGTGCCACCGAAGCGGGAGGGAAGAACACCGGGGAGCTGTTTTTT.

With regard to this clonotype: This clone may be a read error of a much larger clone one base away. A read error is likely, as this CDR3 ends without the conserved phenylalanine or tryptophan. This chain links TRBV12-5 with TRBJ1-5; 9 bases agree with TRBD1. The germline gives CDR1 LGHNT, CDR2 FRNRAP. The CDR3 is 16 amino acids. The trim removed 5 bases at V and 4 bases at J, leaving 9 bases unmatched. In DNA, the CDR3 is TGTGCTAGTGGTGTGGACAGGGGCGTTGGGAATCAGCCCCAGCATTCT. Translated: CASGVDRGVGNQPQHS.

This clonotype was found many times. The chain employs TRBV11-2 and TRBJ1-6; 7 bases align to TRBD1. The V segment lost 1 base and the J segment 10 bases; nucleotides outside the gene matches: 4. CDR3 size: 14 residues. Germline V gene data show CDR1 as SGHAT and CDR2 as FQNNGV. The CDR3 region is CASSLGQGVSPLHF. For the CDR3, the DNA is TGTGCCAGCAGCTTAGGACAGGGAGTCTCACCCCTCCACTTT.

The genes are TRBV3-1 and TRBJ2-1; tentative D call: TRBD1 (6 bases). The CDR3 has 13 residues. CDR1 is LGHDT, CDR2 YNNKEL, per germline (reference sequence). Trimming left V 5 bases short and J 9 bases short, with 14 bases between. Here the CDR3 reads CASSWSGAREQFF. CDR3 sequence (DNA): TGTGCCAGCAGCTGGTCAGGGGCTCGTGAGCAGTTCTTC.

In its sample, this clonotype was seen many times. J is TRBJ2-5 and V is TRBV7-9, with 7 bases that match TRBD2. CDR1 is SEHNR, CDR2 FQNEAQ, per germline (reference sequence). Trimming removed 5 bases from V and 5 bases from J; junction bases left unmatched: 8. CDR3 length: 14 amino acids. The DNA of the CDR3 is TGTGCCAGCAGCCCCGGGGGGTTAGATGAGACCCAGTACTTC. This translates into CASSPGGLDETQYF.

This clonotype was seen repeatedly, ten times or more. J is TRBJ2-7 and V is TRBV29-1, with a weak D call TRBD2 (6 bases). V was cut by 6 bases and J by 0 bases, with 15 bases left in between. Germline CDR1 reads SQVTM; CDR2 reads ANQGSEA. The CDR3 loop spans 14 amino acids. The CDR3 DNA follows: TGCAGCGTCCTAGGGGCGGGGTCCTCCTACGAGCAGTACTTC. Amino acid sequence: CSVLGAGSSYEQYF.

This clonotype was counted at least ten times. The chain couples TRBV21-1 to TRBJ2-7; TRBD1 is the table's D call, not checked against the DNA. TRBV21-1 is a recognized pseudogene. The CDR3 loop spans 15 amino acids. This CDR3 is CASSKMGGQSPEQYF. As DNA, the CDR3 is TGTGCCAGCAGCAAAATGGGGGGGCAAAGTCCCGAGCAGTACTTC.

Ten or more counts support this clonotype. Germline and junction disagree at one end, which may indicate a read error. CDR3 coding DNA: TGTGCTAGCAGCTTAGGGAGGACTATGGGGGAGACCCAGTACTTC. Amino acids: CASSLGRTMGETQYF. V is TRBV7-7 and J is TRBJ2-5; D might be TRBD2 (6 bases). Germline V gives CDR1 SSHAT, CDR2 FNYEAQ (reference sequence). The CDR3 is 15 amino acids.

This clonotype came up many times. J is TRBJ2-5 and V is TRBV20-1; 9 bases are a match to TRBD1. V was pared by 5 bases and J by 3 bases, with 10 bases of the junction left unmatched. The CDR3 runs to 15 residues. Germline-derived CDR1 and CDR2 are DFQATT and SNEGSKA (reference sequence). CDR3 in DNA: TGCAGTGCTCTCAACCGACAGGGGGTAAAAGAGACCCAGTACTTC. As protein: CSALNRQGVKETQYF.

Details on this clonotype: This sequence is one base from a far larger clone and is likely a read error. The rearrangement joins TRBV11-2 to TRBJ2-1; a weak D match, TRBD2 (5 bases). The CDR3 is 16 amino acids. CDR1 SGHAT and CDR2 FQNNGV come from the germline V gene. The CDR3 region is CASSLAGDGSAREQSF. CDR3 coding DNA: TGTGCCAGCAGCTTAGCTGGGGATGGTAGCGCTCGTGAGCAGTCCTTC.

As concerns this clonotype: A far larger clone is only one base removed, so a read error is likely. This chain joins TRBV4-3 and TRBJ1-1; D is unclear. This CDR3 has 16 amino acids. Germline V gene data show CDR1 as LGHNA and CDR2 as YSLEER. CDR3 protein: CATSQDGLRGYVEAFF. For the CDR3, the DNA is TGCGCCACCAGCCAAGATGGTCTCCGGGGTTACGTTGAAGCTTTCTTT.

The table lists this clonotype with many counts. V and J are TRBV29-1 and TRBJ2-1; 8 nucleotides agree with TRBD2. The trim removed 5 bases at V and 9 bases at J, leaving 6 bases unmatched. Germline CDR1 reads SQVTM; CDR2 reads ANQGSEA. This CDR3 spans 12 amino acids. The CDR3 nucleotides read TGCAGCGTTACTAGCGGCTCCGTTGAGCAGTTCTTC. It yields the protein CSVTSGSVEQFF.

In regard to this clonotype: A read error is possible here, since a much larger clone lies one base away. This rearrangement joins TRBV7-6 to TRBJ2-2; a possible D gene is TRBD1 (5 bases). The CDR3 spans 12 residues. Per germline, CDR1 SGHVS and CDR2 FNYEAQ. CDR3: CAGSLRGPELFF. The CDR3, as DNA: TGTGCCGGCAGCTTAAGGGGCCCCGAGCTGTTTTTT.

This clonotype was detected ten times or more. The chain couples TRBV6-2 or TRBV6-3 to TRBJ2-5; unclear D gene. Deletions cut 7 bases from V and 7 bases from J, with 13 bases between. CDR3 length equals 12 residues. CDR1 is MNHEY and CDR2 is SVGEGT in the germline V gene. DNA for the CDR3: TGTGCCAGCACCTACGCCCCTCCGACCCAGTACTTC. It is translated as CASTYAPPTQYF.

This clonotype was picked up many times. CDR3 residues: CASSTQGSPYEQYF. The CDR3 DNA reads TGTGCCAGCAGCACACAGGGGTCGCCCTACGAGCAGTACTTC. This chain connects TRBV12-3 or TRBV12-4 to TRBJ2-7, with 7 bases that match TRBD1. With 6 bases clipped from V and 2 bases from J, the junction kept 7 bases outside the gene matches. The CDR3 loop spans 14 amino acids.

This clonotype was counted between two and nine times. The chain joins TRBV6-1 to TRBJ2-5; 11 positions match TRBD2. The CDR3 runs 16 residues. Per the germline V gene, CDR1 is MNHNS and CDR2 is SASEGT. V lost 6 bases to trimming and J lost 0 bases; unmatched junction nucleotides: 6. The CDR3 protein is CASSPRTSGYQETQYF. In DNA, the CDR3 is TGTGCCAGCAGCCCGCGGACTAGCGGGTACCAAGAGACCCAGTACTTC.

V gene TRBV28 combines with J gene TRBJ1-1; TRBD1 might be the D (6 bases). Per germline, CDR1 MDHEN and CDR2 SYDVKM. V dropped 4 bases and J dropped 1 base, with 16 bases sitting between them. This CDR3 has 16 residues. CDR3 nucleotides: TGTGCCAGCAGTTCTCCCGGGCAGGGGCGGAACACTGAAGCTTTCTTT. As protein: CASSSPGQGRNTEAFF.

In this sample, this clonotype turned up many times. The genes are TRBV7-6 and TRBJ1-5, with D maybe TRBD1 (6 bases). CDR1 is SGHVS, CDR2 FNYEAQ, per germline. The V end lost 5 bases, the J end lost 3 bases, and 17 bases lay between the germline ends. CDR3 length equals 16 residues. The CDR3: CASSPFAGAVNQPQHF. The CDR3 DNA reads TGTGCCAGCAGCCCCTTCGCGGGGGCGGTCAATCAGCCCCAGCATTTT.

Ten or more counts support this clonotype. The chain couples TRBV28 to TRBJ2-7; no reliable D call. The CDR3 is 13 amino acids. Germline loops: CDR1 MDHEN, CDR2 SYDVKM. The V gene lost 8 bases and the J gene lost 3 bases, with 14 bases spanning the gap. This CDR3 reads CASLDARGYEQYF. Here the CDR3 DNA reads TGTGCCAGCCTAGACGCCAGAGGCTACGAGCAGTACTTC.

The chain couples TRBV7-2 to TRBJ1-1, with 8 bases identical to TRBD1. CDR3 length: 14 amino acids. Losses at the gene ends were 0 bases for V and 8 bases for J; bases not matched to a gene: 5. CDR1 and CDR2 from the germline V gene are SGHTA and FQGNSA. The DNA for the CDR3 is TGTGCCAGCAGCTTAGCGGGACAGGTCACCGAAGCTTTCTTT. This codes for CASSLAGQVTEAFF.

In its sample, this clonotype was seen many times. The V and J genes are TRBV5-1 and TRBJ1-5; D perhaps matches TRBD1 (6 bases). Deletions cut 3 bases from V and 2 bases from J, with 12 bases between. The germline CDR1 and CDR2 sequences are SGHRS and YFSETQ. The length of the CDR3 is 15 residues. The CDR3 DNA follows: TGCGCCAGCAGCTCTACGACAGGCGGCAATCAGCCCCAGCATTTT. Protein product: CASSSTTGGNQPQHF.

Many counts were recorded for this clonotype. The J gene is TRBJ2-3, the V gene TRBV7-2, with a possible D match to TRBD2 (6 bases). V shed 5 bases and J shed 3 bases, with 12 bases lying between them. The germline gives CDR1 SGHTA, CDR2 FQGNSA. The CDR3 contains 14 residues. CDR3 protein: CASSTGGTTDTQYF. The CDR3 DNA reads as TGTGCCAGCAGCACCGGCGGGACTACAGATACGCAGTATTTT.

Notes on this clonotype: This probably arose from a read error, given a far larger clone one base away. For the CDR3, the DNA is TGTGCCGGCAGCGCCCTCCAGGGGGAGCAGTTCTTC. As protein: CAGSALQGEQFF. The chain links TRBV11-1 to TRBJ2-1, with D possibly TRBD1 on 6 matching bases. The CDR3 covers 12 residues. The germline CDR1 and CDR2 sequences are SGHAT and FQDESV (reference sequence). Full variable domain (remainder filled in from reference TRBV11-1 and TRBJ2-1): EAEVAQSPRYKITEKSQAVAFWCDPISGHATLYWYRQILGQGPELLVQFQDESVVDDSQLPKDRFSAERLKGVDSTLKIQPAELGDSAMYLCAGSALQGEQFFGPGTRLTVL.